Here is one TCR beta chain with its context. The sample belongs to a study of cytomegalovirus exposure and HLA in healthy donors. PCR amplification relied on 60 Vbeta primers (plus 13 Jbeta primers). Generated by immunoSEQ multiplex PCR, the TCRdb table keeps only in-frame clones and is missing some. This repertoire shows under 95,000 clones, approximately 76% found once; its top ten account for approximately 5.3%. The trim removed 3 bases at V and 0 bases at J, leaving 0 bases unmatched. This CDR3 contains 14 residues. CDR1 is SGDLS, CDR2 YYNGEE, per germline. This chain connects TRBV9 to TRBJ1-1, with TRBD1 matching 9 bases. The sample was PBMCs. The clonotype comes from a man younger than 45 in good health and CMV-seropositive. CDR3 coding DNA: TGTGCCAGCAGCGGACAGGGGGTGAACACTGAAGCTTTCTTT. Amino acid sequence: CASSGQGVNTEAFF.